Reported below is one T cell receptor (beta chain). The record originates from a study of blood T cell repertoires in COVID-19. Study as a whole: The origin of the acute and convalescent COVID-19 samples was the United States, Italy and Spain. PBMCs, B-cell-depleted T cells, or T cells provided the cDNA or gDNA that made up the material.

This CDR3 spans 14 amino acids. V was shortened by 4 bases and J by 7 bases, with 11 bases between the two germline ends. Germline assignment: CDR1 MNHNY and CDR2 SVGAGI (reference sequence). Original processing notes: Amplification of reference gene primers was used by the study to estimate nucleated cell counts. The protocol was immunoSEQ multiplex PCR, while the TCRdb copy is restricted to in-frame clones and leaves out a portion. V, J and clone size were drawn from that table, and D and trimming were deduced from the DNA. The table has about 170,000 clones, about 87% seen once. The source is a man aged 55 to 70 with acute or convalescent COVID-19. The chain has TRBV6-6 and TRBJ1-6, with a weak D call TRBD1 (6 bases). Sequenced input: peripheral blood. The DNA of the CDR3 is TGTGCCAGCAGTTTATCAGGGGAGAATTCACCCCTCCACTTT. This codes for CASSLSGENSPLHF.